This T cell receptor beta chain is drawn from a study of T cells after posttransplantation cyclophosphamide. V lost 3 bases and J 1 base, leaving 16 bases between the germline ends. Germline CDR1 and CDR2: WSHSY and SAAADI. The CDR3 length is 16 residues. Sequencing was performed with immunoSEQ multiplex PCR; in TCRdb, only in-frame clones are kept and a portion is missing. Listed here are roughly 26,000 clones without any singletons, the top ten holding nearly 1.5%. This clone came up many times. This TCR was recovered from a man in his fifties or sixties in good health, CMV-negative, and a related stem cell transplant donor. This chain connects TRBV10-2 to TRBJ2-7, with unresolved D. Sequenced: PBMCs. CDR3 DNA sequence: TGCGCCAGCAGTGAAGTGGCAAGCGCGATATCCTACGAGCAGTACTTC. Residues: CASSEVASAISYEQYF.